This TCR beta chain was profiled in a study of tumor and adjacent non-tumor tissue in lung cancer (dated by TCRdb to the late 2010s). The study in broad terms: Of the cohort, eleven to twelve patients had adenocarcinoma, 2 had squamous cell carcinoma and 1 had small cell lung cancer. The study compared bulk TCRbeta repertoires between lung tumor tissue and matched distant non-tumor lung tissue from over 13 lung cancer patients. Sequencing produced about 130,000,000 productive TCRbeta reads in total, an average of about 4.17 million reads per sample. Ages among the 15 or so patients ranged from roughly 30 to 85 years, there were approximately ten men and 5 women, and disease was at TNM stage I to III. TCRbeta CDR3 sequencing was performed on under 35 paired specimens, with one tumor sample and one normal lung sample collected per patient.

Here is what the overall study found, with its caveats: With only around 15 patients in the cohort, the authors noted that larger samples and more detailed clinical data are needed. Neither the sequencing platform nor unique molecular identifiers are mentioned in the methods. Tumor tissue showed significantly higher TCR diversity (inverse Simpson) than normal lung tissue, at roughly 390 vs 170 (P = 0.0075, Mann-Whitney U test). Because peripheral blood was not sequenced, the blood TCRbeta repertoires of the lung cancer patients in the study went unexamined. TCR diversity was significantly higher in younger patients, and greater tumor TCR diversity was associated with shorter overall survival and shorter disease-free survival. In normal lung, the top 100 clones accounted for a significantly larger cumulative share of the repertoire than in tumor tissue.

Library construction relied on multiplex PCR. Sequencing took place on an Illumina HiSeq 2500. TCRbeta libraries were constructed through three rounds of nested PCR with primers (Table S4) according to protocols modified from ARM-PCR. Before sequencing, PCR products of 200-500 bp were excised from the gel and purified with the QIAquick gel extraction kit. Per the original workflow: Trimmomatic was used to clean the reads, FLASH was used to merge the reads into complete CDR3 sequences, and MiTCR was used to assign the reads to V(D)J germline segments. Clonal diversity was calculated as the inverse Simpson's index using VDJtools. Productive reads were defined as in-frame sequences without a premature stop codon. The raw public reads went through TCRdb reprocessing: fastp at Q25, MiXCR clone calling, in-frame beta chains kept. Rows are unified per CDR3 protein, each entry keeping the most common DNA and genes. The V and J calls, along with clone size, are taken from TCRdb and not from the paper's own processing. Here the sample has about 110,000 distinct CDR3 sequences; 84% occur a single time. In total, the top ten clones hold roughly 20% of the sample.

Per the germline V gene (reference sequence), MNHNY is the CDR1 and SVGAGI is the CDR2. The cysteine opens and the phenylalanine closes a CDR3 of 13 amino acids. Just CDR3 DNA is preserved here, 39 bases in frame from base 1. RNA was isolated from bulk, unsorted tissue, and RNA quality was assessed with a NanoDrop ND-1000 and an Agilent 2100. Newly diagnosed lung cancer patients without prior chemotherapy who had been admitted for thoracic surgery in China between August and November 2014 were enrolled as donors. Patients who had received previous radiotherapy or chemotherapy, or who had another concurrent cancer, were excluded from the study. Pieces of surgical tissue measuring about 1-2.3 cm3 were kept in RNAlater solution and held at -80 degrees C until needed. As concerns this clonotype: Its antigen target is currently unknown. No base quality values were provided; no much bigger clone lies one nucleotide off.

The clonotype originates from a man between 65 and 80 years old with non-small cell lung cancer. Recombination connected TRBV6-6 to TRBJ1-4; a weak D assignment points to TRBD1 (6 bases agree). Sequences were obtained from lung tumor tissue. The CDR3 protein: CVNNWGASEKLFF. The bases are TGTGTCAATAACTGGGGGGCCAGTGAAAAACTGTTTTTT.